This T cell receptor beta chain is drawn from a study of T cell changes during pregnancy in multiple sclerosis. The ends were cut back, 5 bases at V and 5 bases at J, with 10 bases in the middle. The CDR3 has 13 amino acids. Germline V gene data show CDR1 as MDHEN and CDR2 as SYDVKM. Sequencing used immunoSEQ multiplex PCR; TCRdb keeps in-frame clones, though not all of them. Of around 40,000 clones listed, roughly nine tenths were seen once; the top ten hold less than 0.5%. This clone was recorded once. The receptor's source is a female donor in good health, enrolled as a control in a pregnancy study. The gene calls are TRBV28 and TRBJ2-1, with D possibly matching TRBD1 (6 bases). The sample here was CD4+ T cells from peripheral blood mononuclear cells, taken in the third trimester of pregnancy. CDR3 nucleotides: TGTGCCAGCAGTCCCCAGGGGAACAATGAGCAGTTCTTC. Its protein is CASSPQGNNEQFF.